The following is a T cell receptor (beta chain) sequence with its context. Antigen unknown. V dropped 3 bases and J dropped 5; count of bases not matched to a gene: 13. Germline assignment: CDR1 MNHEY and CDR2 SVGAGI. CDR3 size: 17 residues. Documented treatment: roughly 10-day PBMC culture with coronavirus spike peptide pools or control peptides (ViraFEST assay). ViraFEST enlarged antigen-specific T cell populations with peptide pools and afterwards sequenced TCRs. Healthy people who got the vaccine had never had SARS-CoV-2 infection, since nucleocapsid antibodies came back negative before and after vaccination. This sample was taken from a study of vaccination and CD4 T cells after COVID-19. Across the whole study: Investigators drew the post-COVID samples a median around 93 days after diagnosis, with a range of 35 to 161.

Cultured CD4+ T cell DNA was sequenced using the Oncomine TCR Beta short-read assay. TCRdb analysed the PCR reads with MiXCR anew, one entry per CDR3 protein. This sample has about 13,000 distinct CDR3 sequences, with roughly 26% found just once. V gene TRBV6-5 combines with J gene TRBJ2-1, with 7 bases matching TRBD1. The specimen was CD4+ T cells from blood, cultured in vitro, collected before SARS-CoV-2 vaccination. This receptor was obtained from a human donor who received a COVID-19 vaccine. The DNA for the CDR3 is TGTGCCAGCAGTTATCGACCGCCGGGACAGCCCAACAATGAGCAGTTCTTC. This encodes CASSYRPPGQPNNEQFF.